Presented here are 22 T cell receptor beta chains from one specimen sequenced in a study of cytomegalovirus exposure and HLA in healthy donors. The PCR contained 60 Vbeta and 13 Jbeta primers. Clones were read by immunoSEQ multiplex PCR, and TCRdb kept only the in-frame ones, dropping some. The sample records roughly 200,000 clones, 70% to 85% being singletons. Sample: PBMCs. The receptors stem from a woman aged 25 to 39 in good health and CMV-seropositive.

The chain recombines TRBV5-6 with TRBJ1-2; 7 positions match TRBD1. This CDR3 is built from 13 residues. Looked up from germline, CDR1 is SGHDT and CDR2 is YYEEEE. The J segment lost 2 bases and the V segment lost 4 bases, leaving 2 bases of the junction unmatched. In DNA form, the CDR3 reads TGTGCCAGCAGCATGGACAGGAACTATGGCTACACCTTC. Encoded protein: CASSMDRNYGYTF.

Here the CDR3 DNA reads TGTGCCAGCAGCTTAGAGGGGTCTGGGGAGCAGTTCTTC. It codes for CASSLEGSGEQFF. The chain joins TRBV7-9 to TRBJ2-1, with D possibly being TRBD1 (5 bases). CDR1 is SEHNR and CDR2 is FQNEAQ in the germline V gene (reference sequence). With 1 base removed from V and 10 bases from J, the gap between germline ends came to 11 bases. CDR3 length: 13 residues. Drawing the rest from reference TRBV7-9 and TRBJ2-1, the complete variable domain is DTGVSQNPRHKITKRGQNVTFRCDPISEHNRLYWYRQTLGQGPEFLTYFQNEAQLEKSRLLSDRFSAERPKGSFSTLEIQRTEQGDSAMYLCASSLEGSGEQFFGPGTRLTVL.

This clone was found a few times. This rearrangement joins TRBV25-1 to TRBJ2-1, with TRBD2 as a possible D gene (5 bases). The V end lost 2 bases, the J end lost 8 bases, and 13 bases lay between the germline ends. This CDR3 has 14 residues. Germline CDR1 and CDR2: MGHDK and SYGVNS. The CDR3 coding sequence is TGTGCCAGCAGTGAAAGAGGGCCTCCCGATGAGCAGTTCTTC. Translating it yields CASSERGPPDEQFF. The variable domain in full, completed from reference TRBV25-1 and TRBJ2-1, reads EADIYQTPRYLVIGTGKKITLECSQTMGHDKMYWYQQDPGMELHLIHYSYGVNSTEKGDLSSESTVSRIRTEHFPLTLESARPSHTSQYLCASSERGPPDEQFFGPGTRLTVL.

The gene calls are TRBV6-1 and TRBJ1-5; 9 bases align to TRBD1. The germline V gene has CDR1 MNHNS and CDR2 SASEGT. This CDR3 contains 14 residues. Trimming at V came to 4 bases and at J to 7 bases, leaving 5 bases not matched to a gene. The CDR3 nucleotides read TGTGCCAGCAGTGGGACAGGGGAAGTGCAGCCCCAGCATTTT. It is translated as CASSGTGEVQPQHF.

The chain recombines TRBV7-6 with TRBJ1-4, with no clear D. The V end was cut by 3 bases, the J end by 0 bases, with 8 bases between. CDR1 is SGHVS, CDR2 FNYEAQ, per germline. The CDR3 has 15 residues. The CDR3 region has the DNA TGTGCCAGCAGCTTGGAGCAAGCAACTAATGAAAAACTGTTTTTT. It translates to CASSLEQATNEKLFF.

This clone was detected a few times. The J gene is TRBJ2-3, the V gene TRBV7-2; D unclear. Trimming shortened V by 4 bases and J by 1 base, and 6 bases separated the two germline ends. The CDR3 runs 13 residues. Germline CDR1 reads SGHTA; CDR2 reads FQGNSA. CDR3 region: CASSSPGTDTQYF. In nucleotides, the CDR3 is TGTGCCAGCAGCTCCCCTGGCACAGATACGCAGTATTTT.

In regard to this clone: One end of the junction varies from germline; a read error may be responsible. The chain recombines TRBV5-1 with TRBJ2-1; D possibly corresponds to TRBD2 (6 bases). Germline-derived CDR1 and CDR2 are SGHRS and YFSETQ. This CDR3 is 15 amino acids long. CDR3 DNA sequence: TGCGCCAGCACCTTGGGGCTAGCGCCTTACAATGAGCAGTTCTTC. Its translation: CASTLGLAPYNEQFF.

The rearrangement uses TRBV19 and TRBJ1-5; maybe TRBD1 (5 bases). CDR1 is LNHDA, CDR2 SQIVND, per germline (reference sequence). CDR3 length: 19 residues. The germline V and J ends were trimmed by 3 bases and 4 bases, with 25 bases remaining between them. The CDR3 coding sequence is TGTGCCAGTAGTATCCATACAGGCGGAGCTTTAGCCCAGAATCAGCCCCAGCATTTT. Residues: CASSIHTGGALAQNQPQHF.

This clone was observed once. This chain connects TRBV5-5 to TRBJ1-5; D unclear. The CDR3 has 13 residues. Germline CDR1 reads SGHKS; CDR2 reads YYEKEE (reference sequence). The V end lost 4 bases, the J end lost 5 bases, and 10 bases lay between the germline ends. CDR3: CASSAWRDQPQHF. The CDR3 DNA follows: TGTGCCAGCAGCGCCTGGCGGGATCAGCCCCAGCATTTT.

The V call is TRBV15, the J call TRBJ2-1, with D possibly TRBD1 on 5 matching bases. Trimming removed 2 bases from V and 0 bases from J, with 17 bases in between. There are 18 residues in the CDR3. CDR1 is LNHNV, CDR2 YYDKDF, per germline (reference sequence). This chain's CDR3 is CATSRLDSIASSYNEQFF. The DNA for the CDR3 is TGTGCCACCAGCAGACTAGACAGCATTGCCAGCTCCTACAATGAGCAGTTCTTC.

The chain has TRBV7-9 and TRBJ1-2; D possibly corresponds to TRBD1 (6 bases). CDR3 length equals 13 residues. Germline V gene sequence: CDR1 SEHNR, CDR2 FQNEAQ (reference sequence). V shed 5 bases and J shed 5 bases, with 12 bases lying between them. The DNA of the CDR3 is TGTGCCAGCAGCCAGTGGGACACTTATGGCTACACCTTC. This encodes CASSQWDTYGYTF.

The chain joins TRBV10-3 to TRBJ2-6; 9 bases are shared with TRBD1. The germline V gene has CDR1 ENHRY and CDR2 SYGVKD. V shed 10 bases and J 2 bases; nucleotides not matched to a gene: 9. The CDR3 totals 16 residues. Here the CDR3 reads CATHPGQGAGANVLTF. CDR3 coding DNA: TGTGCCACGCACCCGGGACAGGGAGCTGGGGCCAACGTCCTGACTTTC.

V usage is TRBV19 and J usage is TRBJ2-1, with a possible D match to TRBD1 (6 bases). CDR3 length equals 15 residues. The V gene lost 5 bases and the J gene lost 4 bases, with 15 bases spanning the gap. The germline V gene encodes CDR1 LNHDA and CDR2 SQIVND (reference sequence). The CDR3 protein is CASSVSGTTYNEQFF. The CDR3 DNA reads as TGTGCCAGTAGTGTGTCCGGGACAACTTACAATGAGCAGTTCTTC.

The V and J genes are TRBV4-1 and TRBJ2-7; a possible D gene is TRBD2 (5 bases). Germline CDR1 is MGHRA and CDR2 is YSYEKL. The CDR3 sequence is 14 residues long. Trimming pared 0 bases from V and 5 bases from J, leaving 11 bases between. This chain's CDR3 is CASSQDLTIHEQYF. The DNA of the CDR3 is TGCGCCAGCAGCCAAGATTTGACTATTCACGAGCAGTACTTC.

The rearrangement links TRBV27 to TRBJ2-7; D is uncertain. This CDR3 contains 12 residues. Germline V CDR1 and CDR2: MNHEY, SMNVEV (reference sequence). Trimming shortened V by 7 bases and J by 7 bases, and 14 bases separated the two germline ends. CDR3 in DNA: TGTGCCAGCACCCCCCTTCTCCTAGAGCAGTACTTC. It is translated as CASTPLLLEQYF.

The rearrangement links TRBV2 to TRBJ1-5; TRBD1 aligns across 9 bases. The CDR3 has 15 amino acids. The trim removed 4 bases at V and 6 bases at J, leaving 7 bases unmatched. Germline V CDR1 and CDR2: SNHLY, FYNNEI. The CDR3 here is CASSAEGQGSQPQHF. CDR3 DNA sequence: TGTGCCAGCAGTGCGGAGGGACAGGGAAGTCAGCCCCAGCATTTT.

This clone was recorded once. The chain links TRBV7-2 to TRBJ1-6, with D possibly TRBD1 on 5 matching bases. Germline CDR1 reads SGHTA; CDR2 reads FQGNSA. The CDR3 consists of 15 residues. V lost 5 bases and J 6 bases, leaving 14 bases between the germline ends. The CDR3 nucleotides are TGTGCCAGCAGCCCACGACTTGGGGCTAATTCACCCCTCCACTTT. The encoded protein is CASSPRLGANSPLHF.

The genes are TRBV11-3 and TRBJ2-7, with a possible D match to TRBD2 (7 bases). Germline values: CDR1 SGHNT, CDR2 YENEEA. Trimming left V 6 bases short and J 3 bases short, with 15 bases between. This CDR3 has 14 residues. CDR3 in amino acids: CASRGGGGLYEQYF. In nucleotides, the CDR3 is TGTGCCAGCAGGGGGGGCGGGGGCCTCTACGAGCAGTACTTC.

The chain carries TRBV5-1 and TRBJ2-1, with a tentative D call TRBD1 (6 bases). This CDR3 has 13 amino acids. Looked up from germline, CDR1 is SGHRS and CDR2 is YFSETQ. Trimming pared 3 bases from V and 9 bases from J, leaving 13 bases between. For the CDR3, the DNA is TGCGCCAGCAGCTCTACAGGGTTTGGTGAGCAGTTCTTC. Translating gives CASSSTGFGEQFF.

This sequence joins TRBV28 and TRBJ1-5; 9 nucleotides match TRBD1. With 6 bases clipped from V and 1 base from J, the junction kept 10 bases outside the gene matches. The CDR3 runs to 17 residues. CDR1 is MDHEN, CDR2 SYDVKM, per germline. CDR3 residues: CASRGTGLKQSNQPQHF. The CDR3 coding sequence is TGTGCCAGCAGAGGGACAGGGTTGAAACAAAGCAATCAGCCCCAGCATTTT. Supplemented by reference TRBV28 and TRBJ1-5, the full variable domain reads DVKVTQSSRYLVKRTGEKVFLECVQDMDHENMFWYRQDPGLGLRLIYFSYDVKMKEKGDIPEGYSVSREKKERFSLILESASTNQTSMYLCASRGTGLKQSNQPQHFGDGTRLSIL.

This chain joins TRBV5-1 and TRBJ2-7; the match to TRBD2 covers 9 bases. There are 14 residues in the CDR3. J was trimmed by 3 bases and V by 5 bases; bases with no gene match: 6. Per germline, CDR1 SGHRS and CDR2 YFSETQ. CDR3 coding DNA: TGCGCCAGCAGTCTAAGACTAGCGGACTACGAGCAGTACTTC. It yields the protein CASSLRLADYEQYF.

The chain combines TRBV6-5 with TRBJ1-5; D may be TRBD1 (6 bases). The germline V gene encodes CDR1 MNHEY and CDR2 SVGAGI. V was pared by 5 bases and J by 5 bases, with 13 bases between. CDR3 length: 14 amino acids. The CDR3 sequence is CASSLGQSDQPQHF. CDR3 sequence (DNA): TGTGCCAGCAGTCTTGGACAGAGCGATCAGCCCCAGCATTTT.